The source of this TCR beta chain is a study of T cell responses to AZD1222 COVID-19 vaccine. Study-wide points: Repertoire sampling occurred only after the peak T cell response.

V lost 3 bases, J lost 5 bases, and 5 bases lay in between. Germline values: CDR1 PRHDT, CDR2 FYEKMQ (reference sequence). The CDR3 length is 12 residues. Concerning this clone: The antigen is unknown.

Some clones are missing from TCRdb's copy, which holds only in-frame ones; the method was immunoSEQ multiplex PCR. The sample consists of 150,000 to 200,000 clones, 90% to 95% of them appearing once. This clonotype was obtained from an adult in good health. J is TRBJ2-1 and V is TRBV13; D gene ambiguous. This specimen was peripheral blood, taken on day 0 of AZD1222 vaccination. The CDR3 protein is CASSFGDNEQFF. The CDR3 DNA follows: TGTGCCAGCAGCTTTGGGGACAATGAGCAGTTCTTC. Full variable domain (missing parts from reference TRBV13 and TRBJ2-1): AAGVIQSPRHLIKEKRETATLKCYPIPRHDTVYWYQQGPGQDPQFLISFYEKMQSDKGSIPDRFSAQQFSDYHSELNMSSLELGDSALYFCASSFGDNEQFFGPGTRLTVL.